This T cell receptor beta chain is drawn from a study of neurological immune-mediated disorders. This clonotype came up many times. Time point noted: longitudinal time-point 3. TCRdb fed the 5' RACE reads into MiXCR, producing one record per CDR3 protein. The data hold under 130,000 distinct CDR3 sequences, with 9.5% to 14% observed a single time. Germline CDR1 SGHVS, CDR2 FNYEAQ. This CDR3 spans 14 amino acids. V was shortened by 1 base and J by 3 bases, with 9 bases between the two germline ends. The receptor was isolated from a female donor with HTLV-1-associated myelopathy (HAM/TSP). This chain connects TRBV7-6 to TRBJ2-5; the D gene is possibly TRBD1 (6 bases). Sequenced sample: PBMCs. CDR3 in DNA: TGTGCCAGCAGCTTAGTCGCAGGGGAAGAGACCCAGTACTTC. Translation gives CASSLVAGEETQYF.